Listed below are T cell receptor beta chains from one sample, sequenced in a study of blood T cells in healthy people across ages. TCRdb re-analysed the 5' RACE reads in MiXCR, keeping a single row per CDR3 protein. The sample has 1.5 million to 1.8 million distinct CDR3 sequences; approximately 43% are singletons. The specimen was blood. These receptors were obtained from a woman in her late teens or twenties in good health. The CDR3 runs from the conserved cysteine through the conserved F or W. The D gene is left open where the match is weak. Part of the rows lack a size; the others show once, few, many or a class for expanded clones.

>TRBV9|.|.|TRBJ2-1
CASSVDPELGEQFF
TGTGCCAGCAGCGTCGACCCCGAATTGGGTGAGCAGTTCTTC
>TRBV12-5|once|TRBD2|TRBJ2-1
CASGPRLSGGPGEQFF
TGTGCTAGTGGTCCCCGACTAAGCGGGGGCCCCGGGGAGCAGTTCTTC
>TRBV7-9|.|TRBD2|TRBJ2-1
CASKGKERESYEQFF
TGTGCCAGCAAGGGGAAGGAGCGGGAGTCCTATGAGCAGTTCTTC
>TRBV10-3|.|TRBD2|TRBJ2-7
CAISEGDYFSYEQYF
TGTGCCATCAGTGAGGGGGACTACTTCTCCTACGAGCAGTACTTC
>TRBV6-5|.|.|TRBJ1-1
CASSYGGAYTEAFF
TGTGCCAGCAGTTACGGGGGGGCTTATACTGAAGCTTTCTTT
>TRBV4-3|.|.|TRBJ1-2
CASSQPNGGLRGYTF
TGCGCCAGCAGCCAACCAAATGGCGGATTACGCGGCTACACCTTC
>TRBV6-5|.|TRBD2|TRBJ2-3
CASSYGTSGTRARNTQYF
TGTGCCAGCAGTTACGGGACTAGCGGGACGAGGGCACGAAATACGCAGTATTTT
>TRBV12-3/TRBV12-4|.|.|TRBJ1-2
CASSLGQGRENGYTF
TGTGCCAGCAGTTTAGGCCAGGGGAGGGAGAATGGCTACACCTTC
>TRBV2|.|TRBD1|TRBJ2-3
CANLVGQASTDTQYF
TGTGCCAACCTCGTAGGACAGGCAAGCACAGATACGCAGTATTTT
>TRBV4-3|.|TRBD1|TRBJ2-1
CASSQDTRTGRNEQFF
TGCGCCAGCAGCCAAGATACTCGGACAGGGAGGAATGAGCAGTTCTTC
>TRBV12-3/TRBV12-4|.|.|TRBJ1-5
CASSLMAGHSNQPQHF
TGTGCCAGCAGTTTAATGGCAGGCCATAGCAATCAGCCCCAGCATTTT
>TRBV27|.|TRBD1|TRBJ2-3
CASSLPGTGGNTQYF
TGTGCCAGCAGTTTACCCGGGACAGGGGGTAATACGCAGTATTTT
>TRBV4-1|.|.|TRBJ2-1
CASSQEVEPYNEQFF
TGCGCCAGCAGCCAAGAAGTAGAGCCCTACAATGAGCAGTTCTTC
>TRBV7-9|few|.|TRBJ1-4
CASSSHEEKLFF
TGTGCCAGCAGCTCCCATGAGGAAAAACTGTTTTTT
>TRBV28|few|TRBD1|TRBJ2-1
CASRKGQNDNEQFF
TGTGCCAGCAGGAAGGGACAGAACGACAATGAGCAGTTCTTC
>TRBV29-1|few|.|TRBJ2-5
CSVGDSVETQYF
TGCAGCGTTGGAGACAGCGTAGAGACCCAGTACTTC
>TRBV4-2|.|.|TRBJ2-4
CASSRDLGATGAKNIQYF
TGTGCCAGCAGCCGAGATCTTGGGGCCACGGGAGCCAAAAACATTCAGTACTTC
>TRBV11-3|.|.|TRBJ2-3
CASSKTAGEGGTQYF
TGTGCCAGCAGCAAGACCGCTGGGGAAGGGGGTACGCAGTATTTT
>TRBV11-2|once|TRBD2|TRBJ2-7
CASSPWTSGTYNEQYF
TGTGCCAGCAGCCCGTGGACTAGCGGGACCTACAATGAGCAGTACTTC